The 17 T cell receptor beta chains in this list originate from one sample, sequenced in a study of T cell repertoires in cytomegalovirus infection. TCRdb re-analysed the reads in MiXCR, keeping a single row per CDR3 protein. The sample yields 200,000 to 300,000 distinct CDR3 sequences, approximately 14% seen once. Sequences were obtained from PBMCs. The receptors shown here come from a human donor in good health (CMV status not recorded). Some clones in this sample may be carry-over from other donors' samples.

This clonotype was detected many times. The chain uses TRBV4-1 and TRBJ1-2; 7 positions agree with TRBD1. Trimming cost V 1 base and J 14 bases; bases outside gene matches: 4. The CDR3 totals 11 residues. CDR1 MGHRA and CDR2 YSYEKL come from the germline V gene. The CDR3 bases are TGCGCCAGCAGCCAAGGGACAGGCGCGACCTTC. The encoded protein is CASSQGTGATF.

This clonotype was found a few times. The V and J genes are TRBV25-1 and TRBJ2-2; 7 nucleotides align to TRBD1. The germline CDR1 and CDR2 sequences are MGHDK and SYGVNS. V was pared by 6 bases and J by 5 bases, with 6 bases of the junction left unmatched. The CDR3 sequence is 14 residues long. The DNA of the CDR3 is TGTGCCAGCAGCCCGGGACAGAAAACCGGGGAGCTGTTTTTT. Translated: CASSPGQKTGELFF.

The rearrangement joins TRBV20-1 to TRBJ1-1; D unclear. Germline CDR1 reads DFQATT; CDR2 reads SNEGSKA (reference sequence). This CDR3 spans 10 amino acids. V gave up 3 bases and J gave up 5 bases, with 4 bases separating them. CDR3 sequence reads: CSARATEAFF. The CDR3 region has the DNA TGCAGTGCTAGGGCTACTGAAGCTTTCTTT.

This clonotype was picked up a small number of times. The chain recombines TRBV7-9 with TRBJ2-7, with D hard to call. V was cut by 5 bases and J by 3 bases, with 14 bases left in between. Looked up from germline, CDR1 is SEHNR and CDR2 is FQNEAQ (reference sequence). CDR3 length: 14 amino acids. CDR3 nucleotides: TGTGCCAGCAGCCCAAACGACCGATACTACGAGCAGTACTTC. It specifies CASSPNDRYYEQYF. The complete variable domain, with remaining parts taken from reference TRBV7-9 and TRBJ2-7, reads DTGVSQNPRHKITKRGQNVTFRCDPISEHNRLYWYRQTLGQGPEFLTYFQNEAQLEKSRLLSDRFSAERPKGSFSTLEIQRTEQGDSAMYLCASSPNDRYYEQYFGPGTRLTVT.

The chain employs TRBV20-1 and TRBJ2-5; 8 nucleotides align to TRBD2. Germline V gene lookup returns CDR1 DFQATT and CDR2 SNEGSKA (reference sequence). This CDR3 has 13 amino acids. Unmatched junction bases numbered 8, after V lost 6 bases and J lost 5 bases. CDR3 sequence (DNA): TGCAGTGCCGCGGGGGGAGGAAGGGAGACCCAGTACTTC. Protein: CSAAGGGRETQYF.

This clonotype was observed many times. The chain recombines TRBV7-8 with TRBJ2-5; TRBD2 matches 8 bases. This CDR3 has 15 amino acids. Germline loops: CDR1 SGHVS, CDR2 FQNEAQ. The V gene end was trimmed by 5 bases and the J gene end by 0 bases; junction bases not matched to a gene: 5. CDR3 in DNA: TGTGCCAGCAGCAGACTAGCGCCCTACCAAGAGACCCAGTACTTC. Translating it yields CASSRLAPYQETQYF.

V is TRBV6-2 or TRBV6-3 and J is TRBJ2-5; 7 bases line up with TRBD1. V was pared by 6 bases and J by 2 bases, with 15 bases of the junction left unmatched. The CDR3 is 17 residues long. Germline V lookup: CDR1 MNHEY, CDR2 SVGEGT. The CDR3 DNA is TGTGCCAGCAGGGGGATAAGACAGGGAAGAGGACAAGAGACCCAGTACTTC. Amino acids: CASRGIRQGRGQETQYF.

This clonotype appeared a few times. CDR3 residues: CSGAHDANEKLFF. CDR3 nucleotide sequence: TGCAGCGGGGCCCATGACGCTAATGAAAAACTGTTTTTT. The chain is built from TRBV29-1 and TRBJ1-4; D is ambiguous. The germline V and J ends were trimmed by 7 bases and 3 bases, with 12 bases remaining between them. The CDR3 extends over 13 amino acids. The germline gives CDR1 SQVTM, CDR2 ANQGSEA.

This chain joins TRBV29-1 and TRBJ1-2, with D hard to call. V lost 3 bases and J 5 bases, leaving 7 bases between the germline ends. Germline lookup yields CDR1 SQVTM and CDR2 ANQGSEA. The CDR3 covers 11 residues. The CDR3 is CSVDSGYGYTF. DNA of the CDR3: TGCAGCGTTGATTCGGGGTATGGCTACACCTTC. The variable domain in full, completed from reference TRBV29-1 and TRBJ1-2, reads SAVISQKPSRDICQRGTSLTIQCQVDSQVTMMFWYRQQPGQSLTLIATANQGSEATYESGFVIDKFPISRPNLTFSTLTVSNMSPEDSSIYLCSVDSGYGYTFGSGTRLTVV.

There are a few counts of this clonotype. The DNA for the CDR3 is TGTGCCAGCAGTTATGTACACACCGGGGAGCTGTTTTTT. Encoded protein: CASSYVHTGELFF. The chain recombines TRBV6-6 with TRBJ2-2; D is ambiguous. Germline lookup yields CDR1 MNHNY and CDR2 SVGAGI (reference sequence). The CDR3 sequence is 13 residues long. Trimming shortened V by 3 bases and J by 3 bases, and 5 bases separated the two germline ends.

This clonotype was counted between two and nine times. The chain couples TRBV5-1 to TRBJ2-5, with 9 bases lining up with TRBD1. V lost 4 bases and J lost 4; bases outside the gene matches: 5. In germline, CDR1 is SGHRS, CDR2 YFSETQ. The CDR3 runs 14 residues. CDR3 region: CASSDTGGRETQYF. CDR3 DNA: TGCGCCAGCAGCGACACAGGGGGCCGAGAGACCCAGTACTTC.

The chain uses TRBV7-8 and TRBJ2-3; 7 bases agree with TRBD1. V trimming: 1 base; J trimming: 2 bases; junction bases outside the gene matches: 9. Germline V gene data show CDR1 as SGHVS and CDR2 as FQNEAQ. This CDR3 contains 17 residues. In nucleotides, the CDR3 is TGTGCCAGCAGCTTAGTGTTTAGGGACAGACACACAGATACGCAGTATTTT. As protein: CASSLVFRDRHTDTQYF.

This clonotype was detected only a few times. J is TRBJ2-1 and V is TRBV5-4, with TRBD1 matching 11 bases. Per germline, CDR1 SGHNT and CDR2 YYREEE (reference sequence). The V gene end was trimmed by 4 bases and the J gene end by 7 bases; junction bases not matched to a gene: 10. This CDR3 is 16 amino acids long. CDR3 in amino acids: CASSPTRDRGINEQFF. CDR3 DNA sequence: TGTGCCAGCAGCCCCACTCGGGACAGGGGGATAAATGAGCAGTTCTTC. Full variable domain (missing parts from reference TRBV5-4 and TRBJ2-1): ETGVTQSPTHLIKTRGQQVTLRCSSQSGHNTVSWYQQALGQGPQFIFQYYREEENGRGNFPPRFSGLQFPNYSSELNVNALELDDSALYLCASSPTRDRGINEQFFGPGTRLTVL.

At least ten counts were recorded for this clonotype. The junction shows a germline mismatch at one end, possibly a read error. The chain recombines TRBV6-1 with TRBJ1-1, with D perhaps matching TRBD1 (5 bases). Germline CDR1 is MNHNS and CDR2 is SASEGT. This CDR3 has 13 residues. The CDR3 sequence is CASREGEGTEAFF. The CDR3 DNA follows: TGTGCCAGCAGGGAAGGGGAAGGCACTGAAGCTTTCTTT.

This clonotype was picked up a small number of times. This rearrangement joins TRBV5-4 to TRBJ2-5, with 9 bases that match TRBD1. V shed 3 bases and J 3 bases; nucleotides not matched to a gene: 0. This CDR3 has 13 amino acids. Germline lookup yields CDR1 SGHNT and CDR2 YYREEE (reference sequence). This chain's CDR3 is CASSWTGEETQYF. CDR3 DNA: TGTGCCAGCAGCTGGACAGGGGAAGAGACCCAGTACTTC.

In this sample, this clonotype turned up many times. The V gene is TRBV7-2, the J gene TRBJ2-1; D not certain. There are 12 residues in the CDR3. V lost 2 bases to trimming and J lost 8 bases, with 7 bases between them. CDR1 is SGHTA, CDR2 FQGNSA, per germline. CDR3 DNA: TGTGCCAGCAGCTTACAGCTCTATGAGCAGTTCTTC. Its protein product is CASSLQLYEQFF.

In its sample, this clonotype was seen many times. The chain couples TRBV28 to TRBJ1-1, with TRBD1 matching 7 bases. The V gene's germline CDR1 is MDHEN and CDR2 SYDVKM. This CDR3 contains 19 residues. V was pared by 3 bases and J by 0 bases, with 16 bases of the junction left unmatched. The CDR3 DNA reads as TGTGCCAGCAGTTTTTTAAAATTAAAAACGGGACAGTTGAACACTGAAGCTTTCTTT. Residues: CASSFLKLKTGQLNTEAFF.